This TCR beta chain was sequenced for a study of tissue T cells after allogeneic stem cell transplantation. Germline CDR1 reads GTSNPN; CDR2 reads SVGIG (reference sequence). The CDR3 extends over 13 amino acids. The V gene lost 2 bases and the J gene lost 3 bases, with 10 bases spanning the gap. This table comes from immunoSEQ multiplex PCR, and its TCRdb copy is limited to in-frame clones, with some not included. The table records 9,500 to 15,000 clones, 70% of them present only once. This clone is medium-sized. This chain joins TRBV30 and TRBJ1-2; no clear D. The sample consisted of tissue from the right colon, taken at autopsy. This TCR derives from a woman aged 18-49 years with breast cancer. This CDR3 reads CAWSRSSHYGYTF. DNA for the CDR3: TGTGCCTGGAGTCGGAGCAGCCACTATGGCTACACCTTC.